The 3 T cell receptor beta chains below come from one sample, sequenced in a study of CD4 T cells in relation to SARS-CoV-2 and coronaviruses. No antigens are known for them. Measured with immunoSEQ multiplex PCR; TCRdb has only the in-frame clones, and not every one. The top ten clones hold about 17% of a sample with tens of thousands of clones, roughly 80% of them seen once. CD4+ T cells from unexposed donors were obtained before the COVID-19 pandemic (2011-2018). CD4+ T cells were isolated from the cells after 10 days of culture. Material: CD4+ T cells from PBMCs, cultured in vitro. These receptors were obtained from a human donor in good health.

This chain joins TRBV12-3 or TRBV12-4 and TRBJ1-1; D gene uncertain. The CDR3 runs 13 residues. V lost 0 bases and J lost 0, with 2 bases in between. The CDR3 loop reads CASSLAVNTEAFF. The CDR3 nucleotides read TGTGCCAGCAGTTTAGCGGTGAACACTGAAGCTTTCTTT.

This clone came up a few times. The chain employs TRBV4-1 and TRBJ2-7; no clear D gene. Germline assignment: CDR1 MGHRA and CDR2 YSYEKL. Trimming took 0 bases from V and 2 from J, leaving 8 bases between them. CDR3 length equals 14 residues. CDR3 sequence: CASSQDRPTYEQYF. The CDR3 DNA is TGCGCCAGCAGCCAAGATCGACCCACCTACGAGCAGTACTTC.

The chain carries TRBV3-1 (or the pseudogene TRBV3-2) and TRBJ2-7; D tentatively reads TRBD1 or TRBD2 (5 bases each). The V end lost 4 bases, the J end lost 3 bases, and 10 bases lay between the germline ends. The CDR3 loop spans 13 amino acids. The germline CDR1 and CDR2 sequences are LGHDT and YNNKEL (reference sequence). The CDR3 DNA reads TGTGCCAGCAGCCGGGACGGCGACTACGAGCAGTACTTC. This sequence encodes CASSRDGDYEQYF.